Below, 12 T cell receptor beta chains from the same sample are listed, as sequenced in a study of T cells in Graves' hyperthyroidism and ophthalmopathy. RNA transcripts served as the template for amplifying TCR beta CDR3 regions. The TCR CDR3 was amplified in a first-round RT-PCR using the HTBI primer set. Via MiXCR, TCRdb re-called the multiplex PCR reads, giving one row per CDR3 protein. This sample has around 580,000 distinct CDR3 sequences, with about half found just once. Sequenced material: peripheral blood or thyroid tissue (not recorded which). These receptors came from a young woman with Graves' hyperthyroidism.

This clonotype was found many times. This rearrangement joins TRBV6-5 to TRBJ2-5; 10 positions agree with TRBD1. Germline-derived CDR1 and CDR2 are MNHEY and SVGAGI. This CDR3 comprises 14 residues. The ends lost 7 bases at V and 5 bases at J; junction bases unmatched: 7. CDR3: CASKRDRGRETQYF. CDR3 nucleotide sequence: TGTGCCAGCAAACGGGACAGGGGCCGGGAGACCCAGTACTTC.

This clonotype was found once. The rearrangement uses TRBV29-1 and TRBJ1-1; the D gene is possibly TRBD1 (5 bases). Germline V CDR1 and CDR2: SQVTM, ANQGSEA. V lost 1 base and J lost 2, with 8 bases in between. The CDR3 extends over 13 amino acids. The CDR3: CSVEGGNNTEAFF. The CDR3 DNA reads as TGCAGCGTTGAAGGGGGCAACAACACTGAAGCTTTCTTT. The whole variable domain, filled in from reference TRBV29-1 and TRBJ1-1, reads SAVISQKPSRDICQRGTSLTIQCQVDSQVTMMFWYRQQPGQSLTLIATANQGSEATYESGFVIDKFPISRPNLTFSTLTVSNMSPEDSSIYLCSVEGGNNTEAFFGQGTRLTVV.

A single count supports this clonotype. A clone one base away is much larger, so this may be a read error. The chain is built from TRBV6-5 and TRBJ1-5; D is perhaps TRBD1 (5 bases). Trimming removed 4 bases from V and 7 bases from J, with 14 bases in between. Germline lookup yields CDR1 MNHEY and CDR2 SVGAGI. The CDR3 runs 14 residues. CDR3 DNA sequence: TGTGCCAGCAGTTTGTCGGCAGGGAGGCAGCCCCAGCATTTT. Residues: CASSLSAGRQPQHF.

The rearrangement links TRBV25-1 to TRBJ1-1, with D possibly matching TRBD1 (6 bases). This CDR3 spans 14 amino acids. Germline V gives CDR1 MGHDK, CDR2 SYGVNS. The V end lost 4 bases, the J end lost 5 bases, and 14 bases lay between the germline ends. The CDR3 region has the DNA TGTGCCAGCAGTGGGGTCCACAGGGTAACTGAAGCTTTCTTT. Its protein is CASSGVHRVTEAFF.

This clonotype came up once. V usage is TRBV29-1 and J usage is TRBJ2-7; D perhaps matches TRBD2 (5 bases). Germline-derived CDR1 and CDR2 are SQVTM and ANQGSEA. The CDR3 extends over 13 amino acids. The V end lost 8 bases, the J end lost 1 base, and 15 bases lay between the germline ends. DNA of the CDR3: TGCAGCAGTGCGGCACTAGGGTCCTACGAGCAGTACTTC. Translation gives CSSAALGSYEQYF.

The rearrangement joins TRBV20-1 to TRBJ2-7, with D possibly being TRBD2 (6 bases). There are 14 residues in the CDR3. Germline V gives CDR1 DFQATT, CDR2 SNEGSKA (reference sequence). With 5 bases removed from V and 6 bases from J, the gap between germline ends came to 20 bases. This CDR3 is CSARFGRGPSEQYF. The CDR3 DNA follows: TGCAGTGCTCGATTCGGGAGAGGACCTTCCGAGCAGTACTTC.

The table lists this clonotype with many counts. This rearrangement joins TRBV20-1 to TRBJ1-2; the D is unclear. Trimming shortened V by 0 bases and J by 0 bases, and 11 bases separated the two germline ends. The CDR3 has 15 amino acids. Germline V gene data show CDR1 as DFQATT and CDR2 as SNEGSKA (reference sequence). CDR3 sequence: CSARDPRGSNYGYTF. Here the CDR3 DNA reads TGCAGTGCTAGAGATCCCCGGGGTTCTAACTATGGCTACACCTTC.

This clonotype occurred many times. The V call is TRBV18, the J call TRBJ2-7; D gene unclear. This CDR3 comprises 16 residues. CDR1 KGHSH and CDR2 LQKENI come from the germline V gene. V shed 0 bases and J shed 0 bases, with 12 bases lying between them. The CDR3 nucleotides are TGTGCCAGCTCACCACCTGTCAGCGAGAGCTCCTACGAGCAGTACTTC. It yields the protein CASSPPVSESSYEQYF.

The chain uses TRBV5-4 and TRBJ2-5; 10 bases fit TRBD2. Germline V gene sequence: CDR1 SGHNT, CDR2 YYREEE (reference sequence). J gave up 10 bases and V 3 bases, and 3 bases lay outside the gene matches. The CDR3 has 12 residues. The CDR3 region is CASSWTSGLQYF. The CDR3 bases are TGTGCCAGCAGCTGGACTAGCGGCCTCCAGTACTTC.

The chain couples TRBV24-1 to TRBJ2-1; 10 bases match TRBD2. The CDR3 has 15 amino acids. V lost 5 bases and J lost 6; bases outside the gene matches: 6. The germline V gene encodes CDR1 KGHDR and CDR2 SFDVKD. The CDR3 here is CATSASGRSTNEQFF. The DNA of the CDR3 is TGTGCCACCAGTGCTAGCGGGAGAAGCACCAATGAGCAGTTCTTC.

V and J are TRBV29-1 and TRBJ2-7, with 8 bases that match TRBD1. Germline assignment: CDR1 SQVTM and CDR2 ANQGSEA. This CDR3 spans 16 amino acids. Trimming cost V 8 bases and J 3 bases; bases outside gene matches: 18. The CDR3 loop is CSSLGPTGASSYEQYF. CDR3 bases: TGCAGCTCACTGGGACCGACAGGGGCGAGTAGCTACGAGCAGTACTTC.

This clonotype was recorded a few times. V usage is TRBV30 and J usage is TRBJ1-5; D is unresolved. The CDR3 length is 14 residues. CDR1 and CDR2 (germline): GTSNPN, SVGIG (reference sequence). V lost 1 base, J lost 3 bases, and 10 bases lay in between. The CDR3 is CAWSGGGYNQPQHF. As DNA, the CDR3 is TGTGCCTGGAGTGGCGGCGGCTACAATCAGCCCCAGCATTTT.